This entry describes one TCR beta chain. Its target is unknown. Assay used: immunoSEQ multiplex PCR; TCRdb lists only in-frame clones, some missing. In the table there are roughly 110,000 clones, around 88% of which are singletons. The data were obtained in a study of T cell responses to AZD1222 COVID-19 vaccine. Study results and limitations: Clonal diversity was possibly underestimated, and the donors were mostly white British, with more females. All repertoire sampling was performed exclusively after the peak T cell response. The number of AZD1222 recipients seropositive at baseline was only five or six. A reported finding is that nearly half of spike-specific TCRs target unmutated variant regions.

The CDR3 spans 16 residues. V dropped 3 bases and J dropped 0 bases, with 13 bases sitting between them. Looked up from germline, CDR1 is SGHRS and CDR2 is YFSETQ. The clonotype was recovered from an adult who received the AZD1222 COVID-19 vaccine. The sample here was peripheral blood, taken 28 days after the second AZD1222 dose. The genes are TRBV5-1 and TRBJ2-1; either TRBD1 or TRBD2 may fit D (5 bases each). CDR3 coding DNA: TGCGCCAGCAGCTCCGCGCCAGGGAGCTCCTACAATGAGCAGTTCTTC. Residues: CASSSAPGSSYNEQFF.